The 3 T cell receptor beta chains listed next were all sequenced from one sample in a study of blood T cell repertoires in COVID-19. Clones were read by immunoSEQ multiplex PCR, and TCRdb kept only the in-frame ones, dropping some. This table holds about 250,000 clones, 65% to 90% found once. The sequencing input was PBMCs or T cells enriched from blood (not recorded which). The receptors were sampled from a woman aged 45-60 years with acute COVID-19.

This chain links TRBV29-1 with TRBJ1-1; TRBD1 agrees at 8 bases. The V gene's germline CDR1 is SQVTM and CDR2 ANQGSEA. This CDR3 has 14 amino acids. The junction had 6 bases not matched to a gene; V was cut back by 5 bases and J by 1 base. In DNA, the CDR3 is TGCAGCGTTAATCCCGGGACAGGGAACACTGAAGCTTTCTTT. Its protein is CSVNPGTGNTEAFF.

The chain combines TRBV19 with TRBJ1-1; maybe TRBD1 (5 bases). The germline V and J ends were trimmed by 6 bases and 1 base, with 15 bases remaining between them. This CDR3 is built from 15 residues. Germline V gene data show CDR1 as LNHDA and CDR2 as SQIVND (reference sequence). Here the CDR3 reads CASSNQVTENTEAFF. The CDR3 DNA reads TGTGCCAGTAGCAACCAAGTGACAGAGAACACTGAAGCTTTCTTT.

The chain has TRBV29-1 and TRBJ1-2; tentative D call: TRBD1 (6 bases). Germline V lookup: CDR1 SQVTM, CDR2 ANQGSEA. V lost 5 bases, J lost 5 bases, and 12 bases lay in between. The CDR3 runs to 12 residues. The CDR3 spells CSVSGDDYGYTF. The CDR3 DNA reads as TGCAGCGTTTCAGGGGATGATTATGGCTACACCTTC. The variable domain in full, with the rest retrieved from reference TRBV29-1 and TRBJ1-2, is SAVISQKPSRDICQRGTSLTIQCQVDSQVTMMFWYRQQPGQSLTLIATANQGSEATYESGFVIDKFPISRPNLTFSTLTVSNMSPEDSSIYLCSVSGDDYGYTFGSGTRLTVV.